This TCR beta chain was sequenced for a study of blood T cell repertoires in COVID-19. Looked up from germline, CDR1 is MNHEY and CDR2 is SVGAGI. J lost 8 bases, V lost 6 bases, and 5 bases had no gene match. The CDR3 totals 13 residues. As processed by the authors: Using reference gene primer amplification, nucleated cell counts were estimated. Only in-frame clones appear in the TCRdb table, and some are missing; sequencing was by immunoSEQ multiplex PCR. V, J and clone size reflect that table, while D and trimming were determined from the DNA. The table records approximately 270,000 clones, 70% to 90% of them present only once.

The clonotype comes from a man younger than 30 with active or convalescent COVID-19. Sequencing used peripheral blood. This chain connects TRBV6-5 to TRBJ1-2; 11 positions agree with TRBD1. The CDR3 sequence: CASRRTGGHGYTF. For the CDR3, the DNA is TGTGCCAGCAGACGGACAGGGGGCCACGGCTACACCTTC.